This T cell receptor (beta chain) derives from a study of blood T cell repertoires in COVID-19. Here immunoSEQ multiplex PCR was the method, and the copy in TCRdb shows in-frame clones only, minus some. Of around 240,000 clones in the sample, 91% were seen once. The CDR3 consists of 14 residues. After removal of 10 bases from V and 3 bases from J, the junction contained 11 bases not matched to a gene. Germline values: CDR1 MGHRA, CDR2 YSYEKL. The receptor's source is a human donor in a cohort exposed to, infected with or recovered from COVID-19 (not recorded which). The donor label of this sample is uncertain. Sequenced material: PBMCs or T cells enriched from blood (not recorded which). The chain has TRBV4-1 and TRBJ2-7; 8 bases map to TRBD1. This CDR3 is CATSLQDRDYEQYF. Written as DNA, the CDR3 is TGCGCCACCTCTCTGCAGGACAGGGACTACGAGCAGTACTTC.